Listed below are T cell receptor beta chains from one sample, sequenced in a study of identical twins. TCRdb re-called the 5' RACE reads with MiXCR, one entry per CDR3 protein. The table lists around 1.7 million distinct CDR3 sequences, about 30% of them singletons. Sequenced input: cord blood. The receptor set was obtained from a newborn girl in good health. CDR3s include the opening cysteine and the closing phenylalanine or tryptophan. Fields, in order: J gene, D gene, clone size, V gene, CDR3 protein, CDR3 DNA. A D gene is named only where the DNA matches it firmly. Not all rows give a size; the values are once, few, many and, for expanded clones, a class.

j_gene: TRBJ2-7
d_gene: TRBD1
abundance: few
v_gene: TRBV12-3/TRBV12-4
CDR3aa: CASTLTGGTYEQYF
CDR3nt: TGTGCCAGCACCCTGACAGGGGGCACCTACGAGCAGTACTTC

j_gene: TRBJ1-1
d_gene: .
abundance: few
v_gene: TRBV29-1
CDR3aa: CSVPIRDGSVNTEAFF
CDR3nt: TGCAGCGTCCCCATCCGGGATGGGAGTGTGAACACTGAAGCTTTCTTT

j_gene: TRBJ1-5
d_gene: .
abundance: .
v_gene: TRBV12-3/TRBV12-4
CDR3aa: CASSYREVGQPQHF
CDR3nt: TGTGCCAGCAGCTACAGGGAGGTGGGTCAGCCCCAGCATTTT

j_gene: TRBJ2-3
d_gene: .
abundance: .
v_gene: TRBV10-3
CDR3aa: CATRNRFTDTQYF
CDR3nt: TGTGCCACCAGGAACAGGTTCACAGATACGCAGTATTTT

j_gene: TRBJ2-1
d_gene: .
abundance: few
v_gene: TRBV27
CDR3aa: CASTRRHTDEQFF
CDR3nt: TGTGCCAGCACCCGGCGCCATACAGATGAGCAGTTCTTC

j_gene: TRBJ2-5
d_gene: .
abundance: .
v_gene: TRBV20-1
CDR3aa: CSALGGLGSYNEQYF
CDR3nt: TGCAGTGCACTGGGGGGGCTGGGCTCCTACAATGAGCAGTACTTC

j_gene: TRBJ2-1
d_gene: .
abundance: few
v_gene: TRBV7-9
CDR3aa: CASSLERGYYYYYYNEQFF
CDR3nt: TGTGCCAGCAGCTTGGAGAGGGGCTACTACTACTACTACTACAATGAGCAGTTCTTC

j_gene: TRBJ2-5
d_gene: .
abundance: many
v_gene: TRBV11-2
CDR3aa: CASSLAVKETQYF
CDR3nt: TGTGCCAGCAGCTTAGCGGTGAAAGAGACCCAGTACTTC

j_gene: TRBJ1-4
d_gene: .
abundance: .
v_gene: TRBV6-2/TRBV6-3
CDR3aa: CASQPQRGRQGEKLFF
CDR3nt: TGTGCCAGCCAACCTCAGCGGGGGCGGCAAGGTGAAAAACTGTTTTTT

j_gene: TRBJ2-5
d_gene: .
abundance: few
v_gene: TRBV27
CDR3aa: CASNPQQETQYF
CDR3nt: TGTGCCAGCAACCCTCAACAAGAGACCCAGTACTTC

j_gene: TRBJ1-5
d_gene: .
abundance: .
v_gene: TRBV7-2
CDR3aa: CASSRTTGSGQPQHF
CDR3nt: TGTGCCAGCAGCAGAACGACAGGATCGGGTCAGCCCCAGCATTTT